A selection of T cell receptor beta chains follows, all from one sample in a study of T cell responses to AZD1222 COVID-19 vaccine. Here immunoSEQ multiplex PCR was the method, and the copy in TCRdb shows in-frame clones only, minus some. The data show about 140,000 clones, 85% to 95% seen once. The starting material was peripheral blood, obtained on day 0 of AZD1222 vaccination. These TCRs come from an adult in good health. Each CDR3 is given with its conserved first and last residue. D genes are given only for firm matches. Not all rows give a size; the values are once, few, many and, for expanded clones, a class.

TRBD1	TRBV29-1	TRBJ1-1	once	CSVEGDRGVTEAFF	TGCAGCGTTGAGGGAGACAGGGGGGTCACTGAAGCTTTCTTT
TRBD2	TRBV19	TRBJ2-7	.	CASSIGLADSSYEQYF	TGTGCCAGTAGTATAGGACTAGCGGACTCCTCCTACGAGCAGTACTTC
.	TRBV6-2/TRBV6-3	TRBJ1-1	.	CASSPTGTNTEAFF	TGTGCCAGCAGTCCCACAGGGACGAACACTGAAGCTTTCTTT
.	TRBV2	TRBJ1-1	.	CASSEVGRQNTEAFF	TGTGCCAGCAGTGAGGTGGGACGCCAGAACACTGAAGCTTTCTTT
.	TRBV27	TRBJ2-7	.	CASSPGLIYEQYF	TGTGCCAGCAGTCCTGGACTCATCTACGAGCAGTACTTC
TRBD2	TRBV28	TRBJ2-7	.	CASRRAGAGEQYF	TGTGCCAGCAGGCGAGCGGGAGCAGGCGAGCAGTACTTC
.	TRBV3-1/TRBV3-2	TRBJ1-3	.	CASSQALHSGNTIYF	TGTGCCAGCAGCCAAGCACTTCACTCTGGAAACACCATATATTTT
TRBD2	TRBV5-6	TRBJ2-3	.	CASSSGGRVTDTQYF	TGTGCCAGCAGCTCGGGGGGGCGGGTCACAGATACGCAGTATTTT
.	TRBV2	TRBJ1-1	.	CASSEGSSLMNTEAFF	TGTGCCAGCAGTGAAGGGTCCTCTTTAATGAACACTGAAGCTTTCTTT
TRBD1	TRBV4-1	TRBJ1-3	.	CASSRVPGGASGNTIYF	TGCGCCAGCAGCCGAGTCCCAGGGGGGGCCTCTGGAAACACCATATATTTT
.	TRBV14	TRBJ2-3	.	CASSQEEGIESGLSTDTQYF	TGTGCCAGCAGCCAAGAAGAAGGGATTGAGAGCGGGCTCTCCACAGATACGCAGTATTTT
.	TRBV7-9	TRBJ1-4	.	CASSLLTGTARREKLFF	TGTGCCAGCAGCTTACTTACAGGGACCGCACGGCGGGAAAAACTGTTTTTT
TRBD2	TRBV11-3	TRBJ2-1	.	CASSSRDSGGGSSYNEQFF	TGTGCCAGCAGCTCCCGCGATAGCGGGGGGGGAAGCTCCTACAATGAGCAGTTCTTC
.	TRBV4-1	TRBJ1-3	.	CASSQTVRSGNTIYF	TGCGCCAGCAGCCAGACAGTCCGCTCTGGAAACACCATATATTTT
.	TRBV18	TRBJ2-2	.	CASSPYPGELFF	TGTGCCAGCTCACCCTATCCCGGGGAGCTGTTTTTT
TRBD1	TRBV30	TRBJ2-7	.	CAWSTSTGYEQYF	TGTGCCTGGAGTACATCGACAGGGTACGAGCAGTACTTC
.	TRBV5-1	TRBJ1-1	.	CASRPLTTNTEAFF	TGCGCCAGCAGACCCCTGACAACAAACACTGAAGCTTTCTTT
.	TRBV28	TRBJ2-1	.	CASSSLIGGYNEQFF	TGTGCCAGCAGTTCCCTGATTGGGGGCTACAATGAGCAGTTCTTC
TRBD2	TRBV27	TRBJ2-2	.	CASRWLAGGAAGELFF	TGTGCCAGCAGGTGGCTAGCGGGGGGGGCTGCCGGGGAGCTGTTTTTT
.	TRBV20-1	TRBJ1-4	.	CSASRRGHEKLFF	TGCAGTGCTAGTAGGCGCGGGCACGAAAAACTGTTTTTT
TRBD1	TRBV7-6	TRBJ2-7	.	CASSLAGDSYEQYF	TGTGCCAGCAGCTTAGCTGGGGACAGCTACGAGCAGTACTTC
.	TRBV7-2	TRBJ2-3	.	CASSLGWGSDTQYF	TGTGCCAGCAGCTTAGGTTGGGGATCGGATACGCAGTATTTT
.	TRBV7-2	TRBJ1-1	few	CASSLVGLPNTEAFF	TGTGCCAGCAGCTTAGTAGGCCTACCGAACACTGAAGCTTTCTTT
.	TRBV19	TRBJ2-1	.	CATDAWNEQFF	TGTGCCACCGACGCCTGGAATGAGCAGTTCTTC
.	TRBV7-9	TRBJ1-1	.	CASSLVDRNTEAFF	TGTGCCAGCAGCTTAGTAGACAGGAACACTGAAGCTTTCTTT
TRBD2	TRBV7-9	TRBJ2-5	.	CASSLAGLAEETQYF	TGTGCCAGCAGCTTAGCGGGACTAGCGGAAGAGACCCAGTACTTC
TRBD1	TRBV7-9	TRBJ2-7	.	CASSFGDRSEQYF	TGTGCCAGCAGCTTCGGGGACAGGTCCGAGCAGTACTTC
.	TRBV7-9	TRBJ2-7	.	CASRRGIGDEQYF	TGTGCCAGCAGGAGGGGGATTGGGGACGAGCAGTACTTC
TRBD2	TRBV28	TRBJ2-1	.	CASNTILAGESGNEQFF	TGTGCCAGCAACACGATATTAGCGGGAGAGTCGGGTAATGAGCAGTTCTTC
.	TRBV2	TRBJ2-7	.	CASSEWFGVQYF	TGTGCCAGCAGTGAATGGTTTGGGGTACAGTACTTC
.	TRBV12-5	TRBJ2-1	once	CASGLVLGQGGPNEQFF	TGTGCTAGTGGTTTGGTATTGGGGCAGGGAGGACCGAATGAGCAGTTCTTC
.	TRBV2	TRBJ1-1	.	CASTRSLSVNTEAFF	TGTGCCAGCACACGGAGTCTTTCCGTGAACACTGAAGCTTTCTTT
TRBD1	TRBV5-1	TRBJ1-2	.	CASSSQGADYGYTF	TGCGCCAGCAGCTCACAGGGGGCGGACTATGGCTACACCTTC
TRBD2	TRBV5-6	TRBJ2-2	.	CASSLGGRADTGELFF	TGTGCCAGCAGCTTGGGCGGGAGGGCCGACACCGGGGAGCTGTTTTTT
.	TRBV10-3	TRBJ1-1	.	CATGQSKNTEAFF	TGTGCCACCGGACAGTCGAAGAACACTGAAGCTTTCTTT
.	TRBV7-2	TRBJ2-7	.	CASSLGPGTSYEQYF	TGTGCCAGCAGCTTAGGACCCGGGACATCTTACGAGCAGTACTTC
.	TRBV28	TRBJ1-4	.	CATEDEKLFF	TGTGCCACCGAGGACGAAAAACTGTTTTTT
.	TRBV6-5	TRBJ2-3	once	CASGDPQIRTQYF	TGTGCCAGCGGGGACCCGCAGATCCGTACGCAGTATTTT
.	TRBV23-1	TRBJ1-2	once	CASSRKLDSYRRRYYGYTF	TGCGCCAGCAGTCGTAAACTTGACAGCTACCGGAGACGTTACTATGGCTACACCTTC
TRBD1	TRBV28	TRBJ1-2	.	CASSPASQGNDGYTF	TGTGCCAGCAGTCCGGCCTCACAGGGGAACGATGGCTACACCTTC
TRBD1	TRBV4-1	TRBJ1-1	.	CASSLRPGTGGEAFF	TGCGCCAGCAGCCTCAGACCCGGGACAGGGGGAGAAGCTTTCTTT
.	TRBV24-1	TRBJ1-2	.	CATRGQPNSGYTF	TGTGCCACCAGAGGACAGCCCAATAGCGGCTACACCTTC
.	TRBV2	TRBJ2-1	.	CASEGNNEQFF	TGTGCCAGCGAGGGAAACAATGAGCAGTTCTTC
TRBD2	TRBV19	TRBJ2-7	once	CASSIGAGGSYEQYF	TGTGCCAGTAGTATCGGAGCGGGAGGATCCTACGAGCAGTACTTC
.	TRBV5-8	TRBJ2-2	.	CASSSIVSHTGELFF	TGTGCCAGCAGCTCGATTGTTTCGCACACCGGGGAGCTGTTTTTT
.	TRBV30	TRBJ1-6	.	CAWSQQGGSPLHF	TGTGCCTGGAGTCAACAGGGCGGTTCACCCCTCCACTTT
TRBD1	TRBV5-1	TRBJ2-5	.	CASSNLGTAQETQYF	TGCGCCAGCAGCAACTTAGGGACAGCTCAAGAGACCCAGTACTTC
.	TRBV30	TRBJ1-2	.	CAWSVRQGSGYTF	TGTGCCTGGAGTGTACGGCAGGGTAGTGGCTACACCTTC
.	TRBV11-2	TRBJ1-6	.	CASSRRDTNNSPLHF	TGTGCCAGCAGCCGCCGGGACACCAATAATTCACCCCTCCACTTT
.	TRBV13	TRBJ2-3	.	CASSLAGDTQYF	TGTGCCAGCAGCTTAGCGGGAGATACGCAGTATTTT
TRBD1	TRBV6-5	TRBJ2-7	once	CASIQGAYEQYF	TGTGCCAGCATTCAGGGGGCATACGAGCAGTACTTC